Shown below are 10 T cell receptor beta chains from a single sample sequenced in a study of Graves' ophthalmopathy and Graves' hyperthyroidism. TCR beta CDR3 amplification used RNA transcripts. First-round RT-PCR with HTBI primers preceded a second-round multiplex PCR. One entry per CDR3 protein results from TCRdb running MiXCR on the multiplex PCR reads. The repertoire consists of about 480,000 distinct CDR3 sequences, with over 13% occurring once and the leading ten covering over 7.5%. The sample comprised blood. Receptors were obtained from a woman aged 25-40 years with Graves' ophthalmopathy.

This clonotype was observed many times. The chain's CDR3 is CASSPSNVGYEQYF. The CDR3 DNA is TGTGCCAGTAGTCCCTCCAACGTGGGGTACGAGCAGTACTTC. V gene TRBV19 combines with J gene TRBJ2-7; D gene unclear. There are 14 residues in the CDR3. With 5 bases removed from V and 4 bases from J, the gap between germline ends came to 15 bases. The germline CDR1 and CDR2 sequences are LNHDA and SQIVND (reference sequence).

This clonotype was detected ten times or more. The rearrangement joins TRBV6-5 to TRBJ1-1; D unclear. CDR3 length: 13 residues. The germline V gene has CDR1 MNHEY and CDR2 SVGAGI. The V end lost 9 bases, the J end lost 5 bases, and 16 bases lay between the germline ends. In DNA form, the CDR3 reads TGTGCCAGTCAGAGGTCCCTAGGGACTGAAGCTTTCTTT. Translating gives CASQRSLGTEAFF.

The chain is built from TRBV6-1 and TRBJ2-5; 7 nucleotides agree with TRBD1. The CDR3 runs to 13 residues. Germline V lookup: CDR1 MNHNS, CDR2 SASEGT. V was clipped by 7 bases and J by 5 bases; unmatched bases: 7. The DNA for the CDR3 is TGTGCCAGCACTCGACAGGGATCCGAGACCCAGTACTTC. This gives the protein CASTRQGSETQYF.

J is TRBJ1-2 and V is TRBV12-3 or TRBV12-4, with 12 bases fitting TRBD1. The junction had 10 bases not matched to a gene; V was cut back by 4 bases and J by 7 bases. The CDR3 totals 16 residues. CDR3: CASSYRDRGPRFGYTF. The CDR3 nucleotides read TGTGCCAGCAGTTACCGGGACAGGGGGCCAAGGTTTGGCTACACCTTC.

This clonotype was observed at least ten times. J is TRBJ2-2 and V is TRBV12-3 or TRBV12-4; possible D gene TRBD1, 7 bases. CDR3 length: 18 residues. V lost 0 bases and J 7 bases, leaving 21 bases between the germline ends. This chain's CDR3 is CASSLASRGLAMIGELFF. CDR3 DNA sequence: TGTGCCAGCAGTTTAGCTTCGAGGGGGCTAGCGATGATCGGGGAGCTGTTTTTT.

In its sample, this clonotype was seen many times. The chain is built from TRBV7-9 and TRBJ1-1; tentative D call: TRBD1 (5 bases). The CDR3 is made up of 13 amino acids. With 8 bases removed from V and 0 bases from J, the gap between germline ends came to 10 bases. From germline, CDR1 is SEHNR and CDR2 FQNEAQ (reference sequence). The CDR3 spells CASQGGMNTEAFF. The CDR3 DNA reads TGTGCCAGCCAGGGTGGCATGAACACTGAAGCTTTCTTT.

The rearrangement uses TRBV20-1 and TRBJ1-1, with D tentatively TRBD1 (5 bases). The V gene's germline CDR1 is DFQATT and CDR2 SNEGSKA (reference sequence). This CDR3 has 14 residues. Trimming took 5 bases from V and 3 from J, leaving 16 bases between them. The CDR3 region has the DNA TGCAGTGCTTTCAGGGAAGGGGAAGACACTGAAGCTTTCTTT. This encodes CSAFREGEDTEAFF.

This clonotype was seen many times. The chain couples TRBV18 to TRBJ2-7; D gene unclear. CDR1 is KGHSH and CDR2 is LQKENI in the germline V gene. Trimming took off 3 bases at V and 3 bases at J, with 6 bases between the two ends. The CDR3 spans 12 residues. The CDR3 DNA reads TGTGCCAGCTCACCTGACAACTACGAGCAGTACTTC. Protein sequence: CASSPDNYEQYF. Variable domain in full (rest from reference TRBV18 and TRBJ2-7): NAGVMQNPRHLVRRRGQEARLRCSPMKGHSHVYWYRQLPEEGLKFMVYLQKENIIDESGMPKERFSAEFPKEGPSILRIQQVVRGDSAAYFCASSPDNYEQYFGPGTRLTVT.

This clonotype was found a few times. The rearrangement uses TRBV15 and TRBJ2-5; D remains unclear. CDR3 size: 14 residues. Trimming removed 0 bases at V and 4 bases at J, with 9 bases between. CDR1 and CDR2 from the germline V gene are LNHNV and YYDKDF (reference sequence). This CDR3 is CATSRDLGGETQYF. Here the CDR3 DNA reads TGTGCCACCAGCAGAGATTTGGGCGGAGAGACCCAGTACTTC.

This clonotype was seen many times. The chain joins TRBV24-1 to TRBJ2-7; the D gene is possibly TRBD2 (5 bases). CDR1 is KGHDR, CDR2 SFDVKD, per germline. Trimming stripped 4 bases from V and 4 bases from J, with 10 bases between. The CDR3 totals 13 residues. The CDR3 DNA sequence: TGTGCCACCAGTGACCCCGGACTGTACGAGCAGTACTTC. This codes for CATSDPGLYEQYF.